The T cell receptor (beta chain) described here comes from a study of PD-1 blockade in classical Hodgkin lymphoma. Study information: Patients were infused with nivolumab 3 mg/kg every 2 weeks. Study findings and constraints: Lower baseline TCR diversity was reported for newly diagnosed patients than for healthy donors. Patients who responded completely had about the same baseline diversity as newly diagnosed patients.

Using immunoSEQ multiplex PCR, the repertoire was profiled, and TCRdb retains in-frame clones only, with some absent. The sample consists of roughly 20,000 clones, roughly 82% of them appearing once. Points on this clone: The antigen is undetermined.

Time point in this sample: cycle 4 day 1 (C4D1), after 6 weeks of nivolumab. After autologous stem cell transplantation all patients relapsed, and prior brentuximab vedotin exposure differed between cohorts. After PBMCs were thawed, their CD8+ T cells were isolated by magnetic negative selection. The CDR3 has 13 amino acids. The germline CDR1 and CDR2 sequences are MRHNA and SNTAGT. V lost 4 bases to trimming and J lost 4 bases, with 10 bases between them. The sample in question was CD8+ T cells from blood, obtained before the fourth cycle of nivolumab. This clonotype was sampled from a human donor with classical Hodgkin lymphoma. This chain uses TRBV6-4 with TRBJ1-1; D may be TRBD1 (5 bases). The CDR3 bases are TGTGCCAGCAGTGCAGGGATCGGCACTGAAGCTTTCTTT. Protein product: CASSAGIGTEAFF.